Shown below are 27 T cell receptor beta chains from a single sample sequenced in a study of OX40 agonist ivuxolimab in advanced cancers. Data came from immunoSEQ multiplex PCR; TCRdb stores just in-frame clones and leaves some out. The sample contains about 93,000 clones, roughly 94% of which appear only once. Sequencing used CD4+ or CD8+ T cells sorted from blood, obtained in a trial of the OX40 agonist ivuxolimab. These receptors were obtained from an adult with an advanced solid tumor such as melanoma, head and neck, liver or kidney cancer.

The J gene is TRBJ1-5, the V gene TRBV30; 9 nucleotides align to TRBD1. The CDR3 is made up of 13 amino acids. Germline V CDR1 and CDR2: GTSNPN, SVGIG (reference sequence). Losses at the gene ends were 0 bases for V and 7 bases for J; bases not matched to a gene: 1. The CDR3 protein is CAWSVQGAQPQHF. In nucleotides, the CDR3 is TGTGCCTGGAGTGTACAGGGGGCCCAGCCCCAGCATTTT.

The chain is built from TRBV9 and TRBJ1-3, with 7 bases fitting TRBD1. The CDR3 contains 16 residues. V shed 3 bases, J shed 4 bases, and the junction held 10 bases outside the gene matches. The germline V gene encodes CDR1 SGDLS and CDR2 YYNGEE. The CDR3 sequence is CASSASGGSIGNTIYF. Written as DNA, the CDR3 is TGTGCCAGCAGCGCGTCAGGGGGTTCAATCGGAAACACCATATATTTT.

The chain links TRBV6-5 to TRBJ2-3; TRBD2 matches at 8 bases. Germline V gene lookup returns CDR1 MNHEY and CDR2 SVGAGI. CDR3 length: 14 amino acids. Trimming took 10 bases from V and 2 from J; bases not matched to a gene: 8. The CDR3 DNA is TGTGCCACCGACACTAGCGGAACCACAGATACGCAGTATTTT. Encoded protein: CATDTSGTTDTQYF.

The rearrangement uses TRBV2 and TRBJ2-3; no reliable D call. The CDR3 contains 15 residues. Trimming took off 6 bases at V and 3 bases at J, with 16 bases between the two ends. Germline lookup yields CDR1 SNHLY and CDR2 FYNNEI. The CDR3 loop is CASRAQSLGTDTQYF. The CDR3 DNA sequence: TGTGCCAGCAGAGCCCAGTCATTGGGTACAGATACGCAGTATTTT.

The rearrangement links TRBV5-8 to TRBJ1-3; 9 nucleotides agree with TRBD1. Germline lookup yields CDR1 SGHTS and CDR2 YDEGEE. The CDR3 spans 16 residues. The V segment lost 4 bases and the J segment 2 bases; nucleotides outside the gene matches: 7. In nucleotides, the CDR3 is TGTGCCAGCAGCCAGCGGGACAGGGTGGCTGGAAACACCATATATTTT. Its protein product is CASSQRDRVAGNTIYF. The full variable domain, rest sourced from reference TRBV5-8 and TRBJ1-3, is EAGVTQSPTHLIKTRGQQATLRCSPISGHTSVYWYQQALGLGLQFLLWYDEGEERNRGNFPPRFSGRQFPNYSSELNVNALELEDSALYLCASSQRDRVAGNTIYFGEGSWLTVV.

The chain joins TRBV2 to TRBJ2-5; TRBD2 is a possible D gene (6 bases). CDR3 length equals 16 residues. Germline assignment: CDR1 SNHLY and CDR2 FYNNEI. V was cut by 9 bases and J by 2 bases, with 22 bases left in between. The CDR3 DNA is TGTGCCAGTAGACCTACCAGGAGGGTTTTTCAAGAGACCCAGTACTTC. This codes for CASRPTRRVFQETQYF.

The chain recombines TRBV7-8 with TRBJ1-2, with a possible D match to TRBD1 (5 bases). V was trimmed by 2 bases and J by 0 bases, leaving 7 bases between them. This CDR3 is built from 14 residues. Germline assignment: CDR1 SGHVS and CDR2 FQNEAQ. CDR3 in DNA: TGTGCCAGCAGCTTAATGGGGGCTAACTATGGCTACACCTTC. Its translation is CASSLMGANYGYTF.

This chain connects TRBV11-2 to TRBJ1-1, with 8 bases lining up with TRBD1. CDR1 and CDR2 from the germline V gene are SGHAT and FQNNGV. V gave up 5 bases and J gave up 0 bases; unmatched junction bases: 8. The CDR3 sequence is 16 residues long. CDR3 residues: CASSLGQGQMNTEAFF. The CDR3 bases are TGTGCCAGCAGCCTTGGACAGGGCCAAATGAACACTGAAGCTTTCTTT.

Here the CDR3 DNA reads TGCGCCAGCAGCTCGGGTCCCCAACAGGGCGGAAACACCATATATTTT. It encodes CASSSGPQQGGNTIYF. The chain employs TRBV5-1 and TRBJ1-3; a weak D match, TRBD1 (6 bases). The germline CDR1 and CDR2 sequences are SGHRS and YFSETQ. The V end lost 3 bases, the J end lost 4 bases, and 17 bases lay between the germline ends. The length of the CDR3 is 16 residues.

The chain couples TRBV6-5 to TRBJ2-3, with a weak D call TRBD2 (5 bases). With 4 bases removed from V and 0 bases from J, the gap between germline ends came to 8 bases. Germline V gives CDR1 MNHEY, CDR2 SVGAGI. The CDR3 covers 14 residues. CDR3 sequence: CASSSRTSTDTQYF. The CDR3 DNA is TGTGCCAGCAGTTCCCGGACTAGCACAGATACGCAGTATTTT.

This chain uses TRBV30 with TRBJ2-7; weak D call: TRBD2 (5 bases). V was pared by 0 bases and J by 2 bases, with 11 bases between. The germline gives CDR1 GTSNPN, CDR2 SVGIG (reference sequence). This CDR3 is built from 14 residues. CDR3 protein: CAWSVRGIAYEQYF. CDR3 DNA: TGTGCCTGGAGTGTACGAGGGATAGCCTACGAGCAGTACTTC.

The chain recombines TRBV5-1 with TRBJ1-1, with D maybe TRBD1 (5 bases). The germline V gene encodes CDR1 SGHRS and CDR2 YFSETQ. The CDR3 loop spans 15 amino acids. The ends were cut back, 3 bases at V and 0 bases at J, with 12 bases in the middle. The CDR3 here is CASSYQDTLNTEAFF. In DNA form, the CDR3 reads TGCGCCAGCAGCTACCAGGACACCTTGAACACTGAAGCTTTCTTT.

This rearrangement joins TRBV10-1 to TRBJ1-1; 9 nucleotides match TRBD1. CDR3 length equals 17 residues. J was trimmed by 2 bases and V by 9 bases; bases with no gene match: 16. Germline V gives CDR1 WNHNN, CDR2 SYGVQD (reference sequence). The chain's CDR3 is CASFTYGTGGQNTEAFF. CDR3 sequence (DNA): TGCGCCAGTTTTACCTATGGAACAGGGGGCCAAAACACTGAAGCTTTCTTT.

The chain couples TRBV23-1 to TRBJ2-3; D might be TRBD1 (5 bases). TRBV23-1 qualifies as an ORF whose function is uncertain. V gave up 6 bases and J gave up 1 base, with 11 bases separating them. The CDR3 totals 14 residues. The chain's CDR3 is CASRQIGGTDTQYF. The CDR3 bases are TGCGCCAGCAGGCAGATAGGGGGCACAGATACGCAGTATTTT.

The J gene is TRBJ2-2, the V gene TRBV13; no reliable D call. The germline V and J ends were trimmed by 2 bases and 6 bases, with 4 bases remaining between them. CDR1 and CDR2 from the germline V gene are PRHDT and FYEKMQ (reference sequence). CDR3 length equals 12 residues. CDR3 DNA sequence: TGTGCCAGCAGCTTAAGGGCCGGGGAGCTGTTTTTT. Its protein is CASSLRAGELFF.

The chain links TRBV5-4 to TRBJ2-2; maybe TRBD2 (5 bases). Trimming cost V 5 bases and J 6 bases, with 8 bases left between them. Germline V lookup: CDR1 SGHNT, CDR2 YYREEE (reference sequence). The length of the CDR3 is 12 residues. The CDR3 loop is CASRRVAGELFF. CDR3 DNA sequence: TGTGCCAGCAGGCGGGTAGCCGGGGAGCTGTTTTTT.

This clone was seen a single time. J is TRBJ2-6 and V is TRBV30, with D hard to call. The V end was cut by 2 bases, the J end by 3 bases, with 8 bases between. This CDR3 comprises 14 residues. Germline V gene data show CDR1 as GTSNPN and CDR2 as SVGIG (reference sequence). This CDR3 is CAWSYRFGANVLTF. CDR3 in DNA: TGTGCCTGGAGTTACCGGTTTGGGGCCAACGTCCTGACTTTC.

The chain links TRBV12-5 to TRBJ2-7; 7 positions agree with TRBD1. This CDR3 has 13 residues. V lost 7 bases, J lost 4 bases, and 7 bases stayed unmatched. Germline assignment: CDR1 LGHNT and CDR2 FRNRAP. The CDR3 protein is CASAPGQRYEQYF. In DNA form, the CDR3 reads TGTGCTAGTGCCCCGGGACAGAGGTACGAGCAGTACTTC. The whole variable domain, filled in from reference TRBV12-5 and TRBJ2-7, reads DARVTQTPRHKVTEMGQEVTMRCQPILGHNTVFWYRQTMMQGLELLAYFRNRAPLDDSGMPKDRFSAEMPDATLATLKIQPSEPRDSAVYFCASAPGQRYEQYFGPGTRLTVT.

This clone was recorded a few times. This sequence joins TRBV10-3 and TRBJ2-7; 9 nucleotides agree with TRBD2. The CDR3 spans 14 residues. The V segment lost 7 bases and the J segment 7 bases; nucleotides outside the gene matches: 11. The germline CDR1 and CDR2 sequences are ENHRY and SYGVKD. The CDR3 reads CAIKRAGGLGEQYF. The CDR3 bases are TGTGCCATCAAGAGGGCGGGAGGGCTCGGGGAGCAGTACTTC.

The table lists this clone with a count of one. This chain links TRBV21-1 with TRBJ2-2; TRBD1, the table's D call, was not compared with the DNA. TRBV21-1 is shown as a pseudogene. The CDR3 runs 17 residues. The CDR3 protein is CASSKRVDREDSGELFF. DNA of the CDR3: TGTGCCAGCAGCAAAAGGGTGGACAGGGAAGATAGCGGGGAGCTGTTTTTT.

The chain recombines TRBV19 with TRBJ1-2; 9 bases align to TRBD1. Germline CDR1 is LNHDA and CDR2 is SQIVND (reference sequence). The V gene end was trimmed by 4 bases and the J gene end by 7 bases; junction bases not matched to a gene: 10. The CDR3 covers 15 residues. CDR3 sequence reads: CASSTGTGYSGGYTF. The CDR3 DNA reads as TGTGCCAGTAGTACCGGGACAGGGTATTCGGGTGGCTACACCTTC.

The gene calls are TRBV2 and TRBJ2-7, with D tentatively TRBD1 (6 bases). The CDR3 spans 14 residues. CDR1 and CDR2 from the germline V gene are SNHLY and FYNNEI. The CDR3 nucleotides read TGTGCGGGGGCCCGGGACATCCTTACCTACGAGCAGTACTTC. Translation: CAGARDILTYEQYF. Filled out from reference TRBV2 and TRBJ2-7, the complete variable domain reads EPEVTQTPSHQVTQMGQEVILRCVPISNHLYFYWYRQILGQKVEFLVSFYNNEISEKSEIFDDQFSVERPDGSNFTLKIRSTKLEDSAMYFCAGARDILTYEQYFGPGTRLTVT.

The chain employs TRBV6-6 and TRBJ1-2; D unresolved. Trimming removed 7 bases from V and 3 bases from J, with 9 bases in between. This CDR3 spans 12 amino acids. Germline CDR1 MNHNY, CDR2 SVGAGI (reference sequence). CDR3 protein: CASTITDYGYTF. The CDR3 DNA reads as TGTGCCAGCACTATAACAGACTATGGCTACACCTTC.

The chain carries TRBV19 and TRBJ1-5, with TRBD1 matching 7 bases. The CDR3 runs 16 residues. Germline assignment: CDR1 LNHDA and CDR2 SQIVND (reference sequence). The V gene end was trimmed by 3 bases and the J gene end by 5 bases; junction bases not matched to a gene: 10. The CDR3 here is CASSIRSRQGDQPQHF. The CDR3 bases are TGTGCCAGTAGTATTAGGTCTCGGCAGGGGGATCAGCCCCAGCATTTT.

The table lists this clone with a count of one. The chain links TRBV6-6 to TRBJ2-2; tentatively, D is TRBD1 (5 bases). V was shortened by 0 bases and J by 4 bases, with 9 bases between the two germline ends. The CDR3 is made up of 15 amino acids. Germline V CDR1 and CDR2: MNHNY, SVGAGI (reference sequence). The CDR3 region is CASSYSLGATGELFF. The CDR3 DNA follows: TGTGCCAGCAGTTACTCGCTAGGGGCCACCGGGGAGCTGTTTTTT.

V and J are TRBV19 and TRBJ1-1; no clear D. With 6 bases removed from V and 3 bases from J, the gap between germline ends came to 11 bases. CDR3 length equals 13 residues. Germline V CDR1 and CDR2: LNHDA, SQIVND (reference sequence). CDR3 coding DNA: TGTGCCAGTAGCTTCATGAGGGACACTGAAGCTTTCTTT. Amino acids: CASSFMRDTEAFF.

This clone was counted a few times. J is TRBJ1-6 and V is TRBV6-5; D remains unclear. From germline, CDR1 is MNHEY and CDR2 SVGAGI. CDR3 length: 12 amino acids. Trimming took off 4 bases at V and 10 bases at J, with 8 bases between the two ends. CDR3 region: CASSSPGSPLHF. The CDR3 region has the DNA TGTGCCAGCAGTTCCCCCGGGTCACCCCTCCACTTT.